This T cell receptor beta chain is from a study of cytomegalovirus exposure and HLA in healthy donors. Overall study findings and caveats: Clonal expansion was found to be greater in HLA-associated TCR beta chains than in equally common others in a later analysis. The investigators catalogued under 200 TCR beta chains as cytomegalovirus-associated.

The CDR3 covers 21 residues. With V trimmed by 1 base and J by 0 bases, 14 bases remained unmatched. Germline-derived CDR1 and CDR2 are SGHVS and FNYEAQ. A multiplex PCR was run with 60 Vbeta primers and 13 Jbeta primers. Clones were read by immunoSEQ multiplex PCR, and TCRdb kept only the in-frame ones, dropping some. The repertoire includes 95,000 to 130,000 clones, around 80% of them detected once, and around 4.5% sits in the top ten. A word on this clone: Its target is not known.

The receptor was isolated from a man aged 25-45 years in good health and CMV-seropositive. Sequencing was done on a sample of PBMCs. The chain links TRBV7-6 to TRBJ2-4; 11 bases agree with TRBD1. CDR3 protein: CASSLVRGGQGGPLAKNIQYF. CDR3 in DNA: TGTGCCAGCAGCTTAGTAAGGGGGGGACAGGGGGGACCACTAGCCAAAAACATTCAGTACTTC.